These 30 T cell receptor beta chains share one sample of origin, sequenced in a study of OX40 agonist ivuxolimab in advanced cancers. Profiling relied on immunoSEQ multiplex PCR, and the TCRdb table lists in-frame clones only, not all of them. The data show roughly 45,000 clones, with 80% to 95% seen just once and less than 7.5% held by the top ten. Sequences were derived from CD4+ or CD8+ T cells sorted from blood, sampled in a trial of the OX40 agonist ivuxolimab. The receptors derive from an adult with an advanced solid tumor such as melanoma, head and neck, liver or kidney cancer.

The chain uses TRBV19 and TRBJ2-3, with 10 bases lining up with TRBD2. The CDR3 loop spans 18 amino acids. Germline CDR1 reads LNHDA; CDR2 reads SQIVND (reference sequence). V lost 7 bases to trimming and J lost 2 bases; unmatched junction nucleotides: 15. The CDR3 bases are TGTGCCAGTACACAGGTCCCCCGCGGACTAGCGGACACAGATACGCAGTATTTT. Its translation is CASTQVPRGLADTDTQYF.

The chain carries TRBV10-3 and TRBJ2-3; 8 bases map to TRBD2. Trimming at V came to 7 bases and at J to 2 bases, leaving 8 bases not matched to a gene. The germline V gene encodes CDR1 ENHRY and CDR2 SYGVKD. This CDR3 is built from 15 residues. The CDR3 DNA is TGTGCCATCATACGCGGGACTAGAAACACAGATACGCAGTATTTT. It is translated as CAIIRGTRNTDTQYF.

V gene TRBV7-9 combines with J gene TRBJ1-1; D is undetermined. CDR3 length equals 12 residues. The germline V and J ends were trimmed by 6 bases and 1 base, with 6 bases remaining between them. Germline-derived CDR1 and CDR2 are SEHNR and FQNEAQ (reference sequence). The CDR3 region has the DNA TGTGCCAGCAGGATAGAGAACACTGAAGCTTTCTTT. Residues: CASRIENTEAFF.

The chain uses TRBV7-2 and TRBJ2-5, with D possibly matching TRBD2 (6 bases). The CDR3 runs to 13 residues. Germline V gene sequence: CDR1 SGHTA, CDR2 FQGNSA. Deletions cut 2 bases from V and 5 bases from J, with 9 bases between. CDR3 sequence: CASSLFGGETQYF. Here the CDR3 DNA reads TGTGCCAGCAGCTTATTTGGGGGGGAGACCCAGTACTTC.

V gene TRBV27 combines with J gene TRBJ1-5, with a weak D call TRBD1 (5 bases). Germline V gene lookup returns CDR1 MNHEY and CDR2 SMNVEV (reference sequence). Trimming cost V 5 bases and J 0 bases, with 14 bases left between them. This CDR3 spans 16 amino acids. The CDR3 region is CASSDWGTSSNQPQHF. The CDR3 DNA sequence: TGTGCCAGCAGTGACTGGGGGACGTCTAGCAATCAGCCCCAGCATTTT.

The chain couples TRBV19 to TRBJ1-1, with D perhaps TRBD1 (6 bases). V lost 5 bases and J 1 base, leaving 11 bases between the germline ends. Germline loops: CDR1 LNHDA, CDR2 SQIVND (reference sequence). The CDR3 contains 14 residues. The CDR3 loop reads CASSPGHSNTEAFF. Written as DNA, the CDR3 is TGTGCCAGTAGTCCGGGACACTCGAACACTGAAGCTTTCTTT.

This clone appeared once. The rearrangement uses TRBV5-4 and TRBJ2-5; possibly TRBD2 for D (7 bases). This CDR3 is 14 amino acids long. Trimming shortened V by 3 bases and J by 5 bases, and 14 bases separated the two germline ends. Germline CDR1 and CDR2: SGHNT and YYREEE (reference sequence). For the CDR3, the DNA is TGTGCCAGCAGCTGGAGGGGGGGTTCGGAGACCCAGTACTTC. This sequence encodes CASSWRGGSETQYF.

The rearrangement uses TRBV7-8 and TRBJ1-1; possibly TRBD1 for D (6 bases). CDR1 SGHVS and CDR2 FQNEAQ come from the germline V gene. This CDR3 region has 15 residues. With 2 bases removed from V and 2 bases from J, the gap between germline ends came to 12 bases. CDR3 sequence (DNA): TGTGCCAGCAGCTTAATAAGGGGGGAAAACACTGAAGCTTTCTTT. It specifies CASSLIRGENTEAFF.

The chain links TRBV6-1 to TRBJ2-7; TRBD1 matches 9 bases. The CDR3 covers 13 residues. V was clipped by 10 bases and J by 3 bases; unmatched bases: 7. CDR1 and CDR2 (germline): MNHNS, SASEGT. The CDR3 loop reads CATWDRVSYEQYF. The CDR3 nucleotides are TGTGCCACCTGGGACAGGGTCAGCTACGAGCAGTACTTC.

The chain joins TRBV7-9 to TRBJ2-3; 8 bases are shared with TRBD2. Germline V gene data show CDR1 as SEHNR and CDR2 as FQNEAQ (reference sequence). The CDR3 covers 17 residues. V was pared by 3 bases and J by 2 bases, with 10 bases of the junction left unmatched. Here the CDR3 reads CASSFRERGSNTDTQYF. CDR3 DNA sequence: TGTGCCAGCAGCTTCAGAGAGCGGGGGAGTAACACAGATACGCAGTATTTT.

The chain links TRBV7-9 to TRBJ1-1, with a weak D call TRBD1 (6 bases). Germline V gives CDR1 SEHNR, CDR2 FQNEAQ (reference sequence). V lost 3 bases to trimming and J lost 1 base, with 12 bases between them. This CDR3 comprises 15 residues. In nucleotides, the CDR3 is TGTGCCAGCAGCTTGGGGGCGGGGGCGAACACTGAAGCTTTCTTT. It translates to CASSLGAGANTEAFF.

The rearrangement uses TRBV10-1 and TRBJ2-3; D call uncertain. The germline gives CDR1 WNHNN, CDR2 SYGVQD (reference sequence). The CDR3 consists of 13 residues. Trimming stripped 3 bases from V and 0 bases from J, with 4 bases between. The CDR3, as DNA: TGCGCCAGCAGTGACTCTAGCACAGATACGCAGTATTTT. Protein sequence: CASSDSSTDTQYF.

This rearrangement joins TRBV19 to TRBJ1-1; the match to TRBD1 covers 7 bases. V lost 5 bases and J lost 0; bases outside the gene matches: 9. This CDR3 region has 16 residues. CDR1 LNHDA and CDR2 SQIVND come from the germline V gene (reference sequence). This CDR3 is CASSHDREAVNTEAFF. The CDR3 region has the DNA TGTGCCAGTAGTCATGACAGGGAGGCCGTGAACACTGAAGCTTTCTTT.

The chain combines TRBV2 with TRBJ2-1; D may be TRBD1 (5 bases). Germline V gives CDR1 SNHLY, CDR2 FYNNEI. The CDR3 has 14 amino acids. Trimming removed 6 bases from V and 0 bases from J, with 9 bases in between. The DNA of the CDR3 is TGTGCCAGCAGCCGACAGAGCTCCTACAATGAGCAGTTCTTC. Residues: CASSRQSSYNEQFF.

This sequence joins TRBV7-6 and TRBJ2-1; 7 bases align to TRBD1. Germline values: CDR1 SGHVS, CDR2 FNYEAQ. The CDR3 consists of 15 residues. With 1 base clipped from V and 3 bases from J, the junction kept 3 bases outside the gene matches. The CDR3 sequence is CASSLETGDYNEQFF. The CDR3 DNA reads as TGTGCCAGCAGCTTAGAAACAGGGGACTACAATGAGCAGTTCTTC.

The chain combines TRBV13 with TRBJ1-1; a possible D gene is TRBD1 (5 bases). The CDR3 runs to 16 residues. Trimming pared 2 bases from V and 4 bases from J, leaving 17 bases between. Germline V gene data show CDR1 as PRHDT and CDR2 as FYEKMQ (reference sequence). The CDR3 DNA sequence: TGTGCCAGCAGCTTATACGGGGGGAGGGTGGGCACTGAAGCTTTCTTT. The encoded protein is CASSLYGGRVGTEAFF.

The chain is built from TRBV7-9 and TRBJ2-2, with a weak D call TRBD1 (6 bases). CDR1 SEHNR and CDR2 FQNEAQ come from the germline V gene (reference sequence). The CDR3 spans 16 residues. Trimming removed 0 bases from V and 0 bases from J, with 8 bases in between. The CDR3 coding sequence is TGTGCCAGCAGCTTAGCTGGGGGCGCGAACACCGGGGAGCTGTTTTTT. Protein: CASSLAGGANTGELFF.

The chain is built from TRBV4-1 and TRBJ1-5; 9 bases line up with TRBD1. Germline V gene lookup returns CDR1 MGHRA and CDR2 YSYEKL. The CDR3 has 15 residues. J was trimmed by 5 bases and V by 3 bases; bases with no gene match: 5. The CDR3: CASSQGQGGHQPQHF. The CDR3 DNA is TGCGCCAGCAGCCAGGGACAGGGAGGCCATCAGCCCCAGCATTTT.

The rearrangement joins TRBV27 to TRBJ2-7; D might be TRBD1 (6 bases). Looked up from germline, CDR1 is MNHEY and CDR2 is SMNVEV (reference sequence). Deletions cut 3 bases from V and 5 bases from J, with 14 bases between. The CDR3 contains 14 residues. The CDR3 region has the DNA TGTGCCAGCAGTTTGCTGGGACATGTGAACGAGCAGTACTTC. Its translation: CASSLLGHVNEQYF.

Points on this clone: The same CDR3 arises from other DNA sequences in this sample as well. The gene calls are TRBV30 and TRBJ2-7; D is ambiguous. The CDR3 has 12 amino acids. The germline V gene encodes CDR1 GTSNPN and CDR2 SVGIG (reference sequence). V lost 0 bases to trimming and J lost 4 bases, with 7 bases between them. The CDR3 nucleotides read TGTGCCTGGAGTGTGTTAGGTTACGAGCAGTACTTC. Translation: CAWSVLGYEQYF.

This clone is a singleton in its sample. This chain joins TRBV11-1 and TRBJ2-3, with 12 bases aligning to TRBD2. The CDR3 has 15 residues. V gave up 6 bases and J gave up 5 bases; unmatched junction bases: 6. CDR1 is SGHAT and CDR2 is FQDESV in the germline V gene (reference sequence). The CDR3 loop reads CASSSSGGAKDTQYF. The CDR3 region has the DNA TGTGCCAGCAGTTCTAGCGGGGGGGCTAAAGATACGCAGTATTTT.

The chain employs TRBV27 and TRBJ1-1; a possible D gene is TRBD1 (6 bases). Trimming took off 6 bases at V and 5 bases at J, with 10 bases between the two ends. The CDR3 contains 12 residues. CDR1 and CDR2 (germline): MNHEY, SMNVEV (reference sequence). The CDR3 DNA follows: TGTGCCAGCAGCCAGGGGCGAACTGAAGCTTTCTTT. It codes for CASSQGRTEAFF.

V is TRBV27 and J is TRBJ1-1; D is undetermined. Trimming left V 5 bases short and J 5 bases short, with 6 bases between. Looked up from germline, CDR1 is MNHEY and CDR2 is SMNVEV (reference sequence). The CDR3 spans 11 residues. Here the CDR3 DNA reads TGTGCCAGCAGTCCCGGGACTGAAGCTTTCTTT. Protein: CASSPGTEAFF.

The chain carries TRBV5-1 and TRBJ2-1, with TRBD2 matching 11 bases. Germline V lookup: CDR1 SGHRS, CDR2 YFSETQ. V dropped 10 bases and J dropped 0; count of bases not matched to a gene: 6. This CDR3 contains 15 residues. The DNA for the CDR3 is TGCGCCCCCGCGCTAGCGGGGGGCTCCTACAATGAGCAGTTCTTC. Protein product: CAPALAGGSYNEQFF.

The chain carries TRBV7-9 and TRBJ1-5, with a possible D match to TRBD1 (6 bases). CDR1 is SEHNR and CDR2 is FQNEAQ in the germline V gene (reference sequence). V was cut by 1 base and J by 3 bases, with 7 bases left in between. This CDR3 contains 14 residues. The CDR3 nucleotides are TGTGCCAGCAGCTTAGGGGGGCCCAATCAGCCCCAGCATTTT. Translation: CASSLGGPNQPQHF.

This clone was recorded only once. V and J are TRBV5-6 and TRBJ1-1, with D unclear. Germline CDR1 reads SGHDT; CDR2 reads YYEEEE. CDR3 length: 12 amino acids. With 1 base removed from V and 4 bases from J, the gap between germline ends came to 5 bases. CDR3 protein: CASSLTVTEAFF. The CDR3 DNA follows: TGTGCCAGCAGCTTGACAGTCACTGAAGCTTTCTTT.

The gene calls are TRBV5-6 and TRBJ1-3, with D hard to call. The ends were cut back, 0 bases at V and 2 bases at J, with 9 bases in the middle. Looked up from germline, CDR1 is SGHDT and CDR2 is YYEEEE. CDR3 length equals 15 residues. The CDR3 sequence is CASSLGPSAGNTIYF. For the CDR3, the DNA is TGTGCCAGCAGCTTGGGCCCCAGTGCTGGAAACACCATATATTTT. The entire variable domain, with the rest obtained from reference TRBV5-6 and TRBJ1-3, is as follows: DAGVTQSPTHLIKTRGQQVTLRCSPKSGHDTVSWYQQALGQGPQFIFQYYEEEERQRGNFPDRFSGHQFPNYSSELNVNALLLGDSALYLCASSLGPSAGNTIYFGEGSWLTVV.

The chain couples TRBV9 to TRBJ1-5; a weak D match, TRBD1 (5 bases). Trimming left V 0 bases short and J 6 bases short, with 13 bases between. The CDR3 has 15 residues. The germline V gene has CDR1 SGDLS and CDR2 YYNGEE. The CDR3 loop is CASSVDGGEGQPQHF. The CDR3 DNA follows: TGTGCCAGCAGCGTAGATGGGGGAGAGGGTCAGCCCCAGCATTTT.

The gene calls are TRBV9 and TRBJ2-7; D perhaps matches TRBD1 (5 bases). V was cut by 0 bases and J by 3 bases, with 7 bases left in between. From germline, CDR1 is SGDLS and CDR2 YYNGEE. This CDR3 spans 13 amino acids. The CDR3 loop reads CASSVAQGYEQYF. The CDR3 nucleotides are TGTGCCAGCAGCGTAGCTCAGGGCTACGAGCAGTACTTC.

This clone came up a few times. CDR3 sequence reads: CAIREGGTEAFF. CDR3 DNA: TGTGCCATCCGCGAGGGAGGCACTGAAGCTTTCTTT. The chain is built from TRBV5-4 and TRBJ1-1; D call uncertain. CDR3 length equals 12 residues. V was pared by 9 bases and J by 4 bases, with 13 bases between. Germline CDR1 and CDR2: SGHNT and YYREEE (reference sequence).